A selection of T cell receptor beta chains follows, all from one sample in a study of naive and memory T cell subsets. Using its own MiXCR run on the UMI-ligation and nested PCR reads, TCRdb lists one record per CDR3 protein. This table holds 120,000 to 150,000 distinct CDR3 sequences, about a sixth found once. Material for sequencing was naive CD4+ T cells from blood. These TCRs come from a human donor in good health. Each CDR3 is given with its conserved first and last residue. Each record gives: clone size, D gene, V gene, J gene, CDR3 length, CDR3 protein, CDR3 DNA. D genes are given only for firm matches. Clone size is given for some rows only: seen once, a few or many times, or a class if the clone is expanded.

size: -
D: -
V: TRBV20-1
J: TRBJ1-1
length: 13
CDR3: CSARGRGRSEAFF
DNA: TGCAGTGCTAGAGGGCGGGGGAGGTCTGAAGCTTTCTTT

size: -
D: -
V: TRBV4-1
J: TRBJ2-7
length: 15
CDR3: CASSQGGDSSYEQYF
DNA: TGCGCCAGCAGCCAAGGGGGGGACAGCTCCTACGAGCAGTACTTC

size: -
D: -
V: TRBV18
J: TRBJ2-1
length: 14
CDR3: CASSSVRIGNEQFF
DNA: TGTGCCAGCTCTTCAGTGCGTATTGGGAATGAGCAGTTCTTC

size: -
D: TRBD1
V: TRBV5-4
J: TRBJ1-6
length: 14
CDR3: CASSPDRGNSPLHF
DNA: TGTGCCAGCAGCCCGGACAGGGGCAATTCACCCCTCCACTTT

size: many
D: TRBD1
V: TRBV2
J: TRBJ2-7
length: 13
CDR3: CASSGQGSSEQYF
DNA: TGTGCCAGCAGTGGACAGGGGTCGAGCGAGCAGTACTTC

size: few
D: TRBD2
V: TRBV20-1
J: TRBJ2-7
length: 15
CDR3: CSARDPAGGRYEQYF
DNA: TGCAGTGCTAGAGATCCAGCGGGAGGGAGATACGAGCAGTACTTC

size: few
D: -
V: TRBV9
J: TRBJ2-1
length: 14
CDR3: CASSVELEHNEQFF
DNA: TGTGCCAGCAGCGTAGAACTAGAGCACAATGAGCAGTTCTTC

size: -
D: -
V: TRBV6-2/TRBV6-3
J: TRBJ2-5
length: 15
CDR3: CASSPQGKIQETQYF
DNA: TGTGCCAGCAGTCCGCAGGGGAAGATCCAAGAGACCCAGTACTTC

size: many
D: TRBD2
V: TRBV12-3/TRBV12-4
J: TRBJ2-3
length: 17
CDR3: CASSGRWGGRGTDTQYF
DNA: TGTGCCAGCAGTGGGCGCTGGGGCGGGAGAGGCACAGATACGCAGTATTTT

size: -
D: -
V: TRBV20-1
J: TRBJ1-5
length: 15
CDR3: CSARPVGGGGQPQHF
DNA: TGCAGTGCTAGGCCCGTGGGAGGTGGGGGTCAGCCCCAGCATTTT

size: many
D: -
V: TRBV7-2
J: TRBJ2-5
length: 13
CDR3: CASSLSFQETQYF
DNA: TGTGCCAGCAGCCTTTCGTTCCAAGAGACCCAGTACTTC

size: -
D: -
V: TRBV29-1
J: TRBJ2-6
length: 13
CDR3: CSVQGSGANVLTF
DNA: TGCAGCGTTCAGGGCTCTGGGGCCAACGTCCTGACTTTC

size: -
D: -
V: TRBV18
J: TRBJ2-7
length: 14
CDR3: CASSRDSLGSEQYF
DNA: TGTGCCAGCTCACGGGACAGCCTCGGGAGCGAGCAGTACTTC

size: -
D: -
V: TRBV18
J: TRBJ1-1
length: 13
CDR3: CASSNSGVTEAFF
DNA: TGTGCCAGCTCAAACTCGGGGGTAACTGAAGCTTTCTTT

size: few
D: -
V: TRBV20-1
J: TRBJ2-1
length: 15
CDR3: CSAARGVWGENEQFF
DNA: TGCAGTGCTGCTCGAGGGGTCTGGGGTGAGAATGAGCAGTTCTTC

size: many
D: TRBD2
V: TRBV7-3
J: TRBJ2-3
length: 19
CDR3: CASSISPGLAGGSTDTQYF
DNA: TGTGCCAGCAGCATTTCACCGGGACTAGCGGGAGGAAGCACAGATACGCAGTATTTT

size: many
D: TRBD1
V: TRBV29-1
J: TRBJ2-7
length: 12
CDR3: CSGWDSPYEQYF
DNA: TGCAGCGGATGGGACAGCCCCTACGAGCAGTACTTC

size: -
D: TRBD2
V: TRBV20-1
J: TRBJ2-5
length: 18
CDR3: CSPTNGTSGRGTQETQYF
DNA: TGCAGCCCAACGAACGGGACTAGCGGGAGAGGGACCCAAGAGACCCAGTACTTC

size: few
D: -
V: TRBV4-1
J: TRBJ1-3
length: 16
CDR3: CASSPRAGSEGNTIYF
DNA: TGCGCCAGCAGCCCCCGAGCTGGGTCGGAGGGAAACACCATATATTTT

size: -
D: -
V: TRBV10-3
J: TRBJ2-3
length: 16
CDR3: CAISESIGLGTDTQYF
DNA: TGTGCCATCAGTGAGTCTATAGGGTTAGGCACAGATACGCAGTATTTT

size: few
D: TRBD1
V: TRBV7-2
J: TRBJ1-1
length: 16
CDR3: CASSGRMTGLNTEAFF
DNA: TGTGCCAGCAGCGGGCGCATGACAGGGCTGAACACTGAAGCTTTCTTT

size: few
D: -
V: TRBV5-1
J: TRBJ2-3
length: 17
CDR3: CASSLVVRLSDRDTQYF
DNA: TGCGCCAGCAGCTTGGTGGTTCGTCTGTCAGACCGAGATACGCAGTATTTT

size: few
D: -
V: TRBV27
J: TRBJ1-4
length: 13
CDR3: CASSREPNEKLFF
DNA: TGTGCCAGCAGTCGCGAGCCTAATGAAAAACTGTTTTTT

size: few
D: TRBD2
V: TRBV10-1
J: TRBJ2-3
length: 14
CDR3: CASSESGSPDTQYF
DNA: TGCGCCAGCAGTGAGAGCGGGAGCCCAGATACGCAGTATTTT

size: -
D: TRBD2
V: TRBV5-4
J: TRBJ2-3
length: 17
CDR3: CASSRRVALAATDTQYF
DNA: TGTGCCAGCAGCAGACGGGTGGCACTAGCGGCCACAGATACGCAGTATTTT

size: many
D: -
V: TRBV25-1
J: TRBJ2-7
length: 15
CDR3: CASRTAGARTYEQYF
DNA: TGTGCCAGCAGGACCGCGGGGGCGAGAACCTACGAGCAGTACTTC

size: few
D: -
V: TRBV5-6
J: TRBJ2-7
length: 15
CDR3: CASSGSTEPSYEQYF
DNA: TGTGCCAGCAGCGGTTCGACAGAGCCCTCCTACGAGCAGTACTTC

size: -
D: TRBD2
V: TRBV7-2
J: TRBJ2-2
length: 16
CDR3: CASSPRVAGGTGELFF
DNA: TGTGCCAGCAGCCCCCGGGTAGCGGGGGGCACCGGGGAGCTGTTTTTT

size: few
D: -
V: TRBV7-2
J: TRBJ2-1
length: 14
CDR3: CASSLGGYYNEQFF
DNA: TGTGCCAGCAGCTTAGGCGGGTACTACAATGAGCAGTTCTTC

size: -
D: -
V: TRBV14
J: TRBJ2-3
length: 12
CDR3: CASSQPQDTQYF
DNA: TGTGCCAGCAGCCAACCGCAAGATACGCAGTATTTT

size: few
D: TRBD1
V: TRBV19
J: TRBJ1-6
length: 14
CDR3: CASQGEAYNSPLHF
DNA: TGTGCCAGTCAGGGGGAGGCCTATAATTCACCCCTCCACTTT

size: -
D: -
V: TRBV12-3/TRBV12-4
J: TRBJ2-7
length: 15
CDR3: CASRPWGSASYEQYF
DNA: TGTGCCAGCAGGCCTTGGGGGAGCGCTTCCTACGAGCAGTACTTC

size: -
D: -
V: TRBV5-1
J: TRBJ2-2
length: 14
CDR3: CASSPDGFTGELFF
DNA: TGCGCCAGCAGCCCGGACGGATTCACCGGGGAGCTGTTTTTT

size: few
D: TRBD2
V: TRBV4-1
J: TRBJ2-7
length: 18
CDR3: CASSQGGIAGGPVYEQYF
DNA: TGCGCCAGCAGCCAAGGGGGAATAGCGGGAGGGCCTGTCTACGAGCAGTACTTC

size: few
D: -
V: TRBV12-3/TRBV12-4
J: TRBJ2-3
length: 14
CDR3: CASPLPSLEDTQYF
DNA: TGTGCCAGCCCCTTACCGAGTCTTGAAGATACGCAGTATTTT

size: few
D: -
V: TRBV7-2
J: TRBJ2-7
length: 14
CDR3: CASSLSGPFYEQYF
DNA: TGTGCCAGCAGCTTATCAGGACCCTTTTACGAGCAGTACTTC

size: few
D: -
V: TRBV4-3
J: TRBJ2-5
length: 15
CDR3: CASSLGDKTQETQYF
DNA: TGCGCCAGCAGCCTAGGGGACAAGACCCAAGAGACCCAGTACTTC

size: -
D: TRBD1
V: TRBV3-1
J: TRBJ1-2
length: 14
CDR3: CASSEDRAGDGYTF
DNA: TGTGCCAGCAGCGAGGACAGGGCGGGGGATGGCTACACCTTC

size: -
D: TRBD1
V: TRBV5-4
J: TRBJ1-1
length: 13
CDR3: CASSTTGYPEALF
DNA: TGTGCCAGCAGCACGACAGGGTACCCTGAAGCTCTCTTT

size: -
D: -
V: TRBV12-3/TRBV12-4
J: TRBJ2-2
length: 15
CDR3: CASSVSQGIDGELFF
DNA: TGTGCCAGCAGTGTAAGCCAGGGAATTGACGGGGAGCTGTTTTTT

size: few
D: -
V: TRBV20-1
J: TRBJ1-2
length: 14
CDR3: CSASRAETNYGYTF
DNA: TGCAGTGCTAGTCGCGCAGAGACTAACTATGGCTACACCTTC